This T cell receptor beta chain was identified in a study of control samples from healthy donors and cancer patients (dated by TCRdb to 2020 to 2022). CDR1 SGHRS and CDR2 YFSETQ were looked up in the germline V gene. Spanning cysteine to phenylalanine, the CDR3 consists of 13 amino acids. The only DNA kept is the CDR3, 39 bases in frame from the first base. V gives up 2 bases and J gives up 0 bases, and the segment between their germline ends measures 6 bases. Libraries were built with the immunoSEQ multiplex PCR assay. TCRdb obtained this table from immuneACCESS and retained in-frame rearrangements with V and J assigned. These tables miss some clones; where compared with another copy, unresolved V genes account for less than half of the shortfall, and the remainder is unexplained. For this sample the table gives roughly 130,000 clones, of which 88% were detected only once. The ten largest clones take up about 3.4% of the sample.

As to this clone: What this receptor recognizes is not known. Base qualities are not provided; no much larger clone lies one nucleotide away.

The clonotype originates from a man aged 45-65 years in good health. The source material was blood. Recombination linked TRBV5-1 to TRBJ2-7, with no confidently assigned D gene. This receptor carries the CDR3 CASSFAGSYEQYF. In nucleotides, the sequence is TGCGCCAGCAGCTTCGCAGGCTCCTACGAGCAGTACTTC.